Following are 2 T cell receptor beta chains from one sample sequenced in a study of T cell repertoires in cytomegalovirus infection. TCRdb recomputed calls from the reads with MiXCR, one row per CDR3 protein. In the table there are around 430,000 distinct CDR3 sequences, roughly 46% of which are singletons. No cognate antigen is known for these TCRs. Sequenced here: cultured PBMCs, sampled from culture after CMV antigen stimulation. The receptors were sampled from a human donor in good health (CMV status not recorded). Some clones in this sample may be carry-over from other donors' samples.

V is TRBV4-1 and J is TRBJ2-1, with D maybe TRBD2 (7 bases). Germline assignment: CDR1 MGHRA and CDR2 YSYEKL. The CDR3 extends over 14 amino acids. Trimming stripped 1 base from V and 10 bases from J, with 14 bases between. CDR3 in DNA: TGCGCCAGCAGCCAAGTGGGGGGGCCAGGCGAGCAGTTCTTC. It codes for CASSQVGGPGEQFF.

The chain joins TRBV19 to TRBJ1-1; unclear D gene. The CDR3 totals 13 residues. Trimming removed 7 bases from V and 1 base from J, with 10 bases in between. Per the germline V gene, CDR1 is LNHDA and CDR2 is SQIVND (reference sequence). The CDR3 DNA follows: TGTGCCAGTACCCTGTTGGGGAACACTGAAGCTTTCTTT. As protein: CASTLLGNTEAFF.